Listed below are T cell receptor beta chains from one sample, sequenced in a study of T cell changes during pregnancy in multiple sclerosis. Produced via immunoSEQ multiplex PCR; TCRdb's table is partial and in-frame only. There are approximately 130,000 clones in the sample; roughly 95% occur only once, and about 0.42% lies in the top ten. The specimen comprised peripheral blood, sampled after pregnancy. These receptors were obtained from a female donor with multiple sclerosis, enrolled in a pregnancy study. Each CDR3 is given with its conserved first and last residue. Fields, in order: clone size, J gene, V gene, CDR3 length, D gene, CDR3 DNA, CDR3 protein. A D gene is named only where the DNA matches it firmly. Only some rows state a clone size, as once, few, many or a class for expanded clones.

size: NA
J: TRBJ2-1
V: TRBV19
length: 17
D: TRBD2
DNA: TGTGCCAGTAGTATCCGGACTAGCGGGAGTCGGTACAATGAGCAGTTCTTC
CDR3: CASSIRTSGSRYNEQFF

size: NA
J: TRBJ1-1
V: TRBV5-4
length: 15
D: NA
DNA: TGTGCCAGCAGCCAGGGGCGCGGGCGGAACACTGAAGCTTTCTTT
CDR3: CASSQGRGRNTEAFF

size: NA
J: TRBJ2-3
V: TRBV9
length: 17
D: NA
DNA: TGTGCCAGCAGCCCACCAGGGGGGCGGGATGACACAGATACGCAGTATTTT
CDR3: CASSPPGGRDDTDTQYF

size: NA
J: TRBJ2-7
V: TRBV28
length: 12
D: NA
DNA: TGTGCCAGCAGTTTATATCTTCGCGAGCAGTACTTC
CDR3: CASSLYLREQYF

size: NA
J: TRBJ2-7
V: TRBV2
length: 16
D: TRBD1
DNA: TGTGCCAGCACCCGGACCACAGGGGCTGTCCCCTACGAGCAGTACTTC
CDR3: CASTRTTGAVPYEQYF

size: NA
J: TRBJ2-7
V: TRBV10-1
length: 13
D: NA
DNA: TGCGCCAGCAGTGATGTCAGGAGGTACGAGCAGTACTTC
CDR3: CASSDVRRYEQYF

size: NA
J: TRBJ2-2
V: TRBV27
length: 16
D: TRBD1
DNA: TGTGCCAGCAGCCACCTCAGGGGGCGCAACACCGGGGAGCTGTTTTTT
CDR3: CASSHLRGRNTGELFF

size: once
J: TRBJ2-5
V: TRBV6-1
length: 18
D: TRBD1
DNA: TGTGCCAGCAGTGAAGCCAGCTTCCCGGGGGACAGGGCTGAGACCCAGTACTTC
CDR3: CASSEASFPGDRAETQYF

size: NA
J: TRBJ1-2
V: TRBV4-3
length: 16
D: TRBD1
DNA: TGCGCCAGCAGCCCCCGAGGACAGGGAGTGGGGTATGGCTACACCTTC
CDR3: CASSPRGQGVGYGYTF

size: NA
J: TRBJ2-7
V: TRBV7-8
length: 15
D: TRBD2
DNA: TGTGCCAGCTATCCGATAGCGGGAGAACCCTACGAGCAGTACTTC
CDR3: CASYPIAGEPYEQYF

size: NA
J: TRBJ2-7
V: TRBV6-1
length: 14
D: NA
DNA: TGTGCCAGCAGTCCCCAGTCCAGGGTGGCCGAGCAGTACTTC
CDR3: CASSPQSRVAEQYF

size: NA
J: TRBJ1-2
V: TRBV5-6
length: 13
D: NA
DNA: TGTGCCAGCAGGTCCCAGGGAGGGGGAGGCTACACCTTC
CDR3: CASRSQGGGGYTF

size: once
J: TRBJ2-7
V: TRBV12-2
length: 15
D: NA
DNA: TGTGCAAGTCGCTTAGCCCGGGACTATCCGTACGAGCAGTACTTC
CDR3: CASRLARDYPYEQYF

size: NA
J: TRBJ1-5
V: TRBV28
length: 12
D: NA
DNA: TGTGCCAGCAGTACTCTGAGAGGGCCCCAGCATTTT
CDR3: CASSTLRGPQHF

size: NA
J: TRBJ2-5
V: TRBV28
length: 14
D: TRBD1
DNA: TGTGCCAGCAGTTCCGGGACAGGGTCAGAGACCCAGTACTTC
CDR3: CASSSGTGSETQYF

size: NA
J: TRBJ2-7
V: TRBV5-1
length: 15
D: NA
DNA: TGCGCCAGCAGCTTGGATGGACAGTGGGCCTACGAGCAGTACTTC
CDR3: CASSLDGQWAYEQYF

size: NA
J: TRBJ2-7
V: TRBV2
length: 12
D: TRBD2
DNA: TGTGCCAGCACGGGGGGACTGGGCGAGCAGTACTTC
CDR3: CASTGGLGEQYF

size: NA
J: TRBJ2-3
V: TRBV29-1
length: 15
D: TRBD1
DNA: TGCAGCGGGGGGGGACAGGGTATAATTACAGATACGCAGTATTTT
CDR3: CSGGGQGIITDTQYF

size: NA
J: TRBJ2-5
V: TRBV5-1
length: 14
D: TRBD1
DNA: TGCGCCAGCAGTCGAGGGACAGGACAAGAGACCCAGTACTTC
CDR3: CASSRGTGQETQYF

size: NA
J: TRBJ2-7
V: TRBV27
length: 15
D: TRBD2
DNA: TGTGCCAGCAAAGTGGGACTAGCGAAAACCTACGAGCAGTACTTC
CDR3: CASKVGLAKTYEQYF

size: once
J: TRBJ2-5
V: TRBV14
length: 15
D: TRBD2
DNA: TGTGCCAGCAGCCTGGTAGCGGGAGTGGTAGAGACCCAGTACTTC
CDR3: CASSLVAGVVETQYF

size: NA
J: TRBJ2-1
V: TRBV30
length: 16
D: TRBD1
DNA: TGTGCCTGGACCGACTCGCCGGGACAGGGGGCCGATGAGCAGTTCTTC
CDR3: CAWTDSPGQGADEQFF

size: NA
J: TRBJ2-5
V: TRBV28
length: 16
D: TRBD2
DNA: TGTGCCAGCAGTTTTTTCCGACTAGCGGGAGAAGAGACCCAGTACTTC
CDR3: CASSFFRLAGEETQYF

size: once
J: TRBJ2-3
V: TRBV5-6
length: 17
D: TRBD1
DNA: TGTGCCAGCAGCCCTCAATGGGACAGGGGCCCCGGGTATACGCAGTATTTT
CDR3: CASSPQWDRGPGYTQYF

size: NA
J: TRBJ2-1
V: TRBV7-2
length: 15
D: TRBD2
DNA: TGTGCCAGCAGCTTAGGTCTAGCGGGAGGGCGGGAGCAGTTCTTC
CDR3: CASSLGLAGGREQFF

size: NA
J: TRBJ2-5
V: TRBV28
length: 13
D: TRBD1
DNA: TGTGCCAGCAGTACAGGGGTCTATGAGACCCAGTACTTC
CDR3: CASSTGVYETQYF

size: NA
J: TRBJ1-2
V: TRBV5-4
length: 16
D: NA
DNA: TGTGCCAGCAGCTTCGGGGGCGGGGGGCTTAACTATGGCTACACCTTC
CDR3: CASSFGGGGLNYGYTF

size: NA
J: TRBJ1-5
V: TRBV19
length: 14
D: TRBD1
DNA: TGTGCCAGCTCGGGGACAGGAACAAATCAGCCCCAGCATTTT
CDR3: CASSGTGTNQPQHF

size: once
J: TRBJ1-5
V: TRBV28
length: 15
D: NA
DNA: TGTGCCAGCAGATCTTGGAGAGGCGACAATCAGCCCCAGCATTTT
CDR3: CASRSWRGDNQPQHF

size: NA
J: TRBJ2-7
V: TRBV5-4
length: 13
D: NA
DNA: TGTGCCAGCAGCTTGAACCAACGGTACGAGCAGTACTTC
CDR3: CASSLNQRYEQYF

size: NA
J: TRBJ2-3
V: TRBV5-1
length: 16
D: NA
DNA: TGCGCCAGCAGCCATTTTAGGGCTAGCGGCACAGATACGCAGTATTTT
CDR3: CASSHFRASGTDTQYF

size: NA
J: TRBJ2-7
V: TRBV5-4
length: 14
D: TRBD2
DNA: TGTGCCAGAGCGATAGCGGGAGGGCCGTACGAGCAGTACTTC
CDR3: CARAIAGGPYEQYF

size: NA
J: TRBJ1-1
V: TRBV20-1
length: 10
D: NA
DNA: TGCAGTGCCCGTCGGGGAGAAGCTTTCTTT
CDR3: CSARRGEAFF

size: NA
J: TRBJ2-7
V: TRBV5-1
length: 13
D: NA
DNA: TGCGCCAGCGGTCTGAGTCCGGCCTACGAGCAGTACTTC
CDR3: CASGLSPAYEQYF

size: NA
J: TRBJ2-1
V: TRBV28
length: 13
D: NA
DNA: TGTGCCACCGCGCCGCAGGTTATTAATGAGCAGTTCTTC
CDR3: CATAPQVINEQFF

size: NA
J: TRBJ1-1
V: TRBV7-6
length: 18
D: TRBD1
DNA: TGTGCCAGCAGCTTCCGTCCCTTCTCCACAGGGGCTGGGACTGAAGCTTTCTTT
CDR3: CASSFRPFSTGAGTEAFF

size: NA
J: TRBJ2-7
V: TRBV7-9
length: 17
D: TRBD2
DNA: TGTGCCAGCAGCTCCTCGTTGGTAATAGCGGGAACATACGAGCAGTACTTC
CDR3: CASSSSLVIAGTYEQYF

size: NA
J: TRBJ2-1
V: TRBV18
length: 16
D: TRBD2
DNA: TGTGCCAGCTCACCACGGTATAGCGGGAACTACAATGAGCAGTTCTTC
CDR3: CASSPRYSGNYNEQFF

size: NA
J: TRBJ1-2
V: TRBV2
length: 17
D: TRBD1
DNA: TGTGCCAGCAGTGACAGACAGGGCCCCCTGGGAGGCTATGGCTACACCTTC
CDR3: CASSDRQGPLGGYGYTF

size: NA
J: TRBJ1-1
V: TRBV5-5
length: 15
D: NA
DNA: TGTGCCAGCAGCTTCGACCCCTGGCGGGTCACTGAAGCTTTCTTT
CDR3: CASSFDPWRVTEAFF

size: NA
J: TRBJ1-2
V: TRBV29-1
length: 18
D: NA
DNA: TGCAGCGTTCTGAAACCCCCCGCAGGTCTTGCTCTCCTCTATGGCTACACCTTC
CDR3: CSVLKPPAGLALLYGYTF

size: NA
J: TRBJ2-5
V: TRBV7-6
length: 18
D: TRBD2
DNA: TGTGCCAGCAGCTTAGCTGGACTAGCGGGAGAACCACAAGAGACCCAGTACTTC
CDR3: CASSLAGLAGEPQETQYF

size: NA
J: TRBJ1-4
V: TRBV6-1
length: 15
D: TRBD1
DNA: TGTGCCAGCAGTGCACTACAGGGGAGGAGTGAAAAACTGTTTTTT
CDR3: CASSALQGRSEKLFF

size: once
J: TRBJ2-1
V: TRBV9
length: 14
D: NA
DNA: TGTGCCAGCAGCGTATTCGGGATCCCCAATGAGCAGTTCTTC
CDR3: CASSVFGIPNEQFF